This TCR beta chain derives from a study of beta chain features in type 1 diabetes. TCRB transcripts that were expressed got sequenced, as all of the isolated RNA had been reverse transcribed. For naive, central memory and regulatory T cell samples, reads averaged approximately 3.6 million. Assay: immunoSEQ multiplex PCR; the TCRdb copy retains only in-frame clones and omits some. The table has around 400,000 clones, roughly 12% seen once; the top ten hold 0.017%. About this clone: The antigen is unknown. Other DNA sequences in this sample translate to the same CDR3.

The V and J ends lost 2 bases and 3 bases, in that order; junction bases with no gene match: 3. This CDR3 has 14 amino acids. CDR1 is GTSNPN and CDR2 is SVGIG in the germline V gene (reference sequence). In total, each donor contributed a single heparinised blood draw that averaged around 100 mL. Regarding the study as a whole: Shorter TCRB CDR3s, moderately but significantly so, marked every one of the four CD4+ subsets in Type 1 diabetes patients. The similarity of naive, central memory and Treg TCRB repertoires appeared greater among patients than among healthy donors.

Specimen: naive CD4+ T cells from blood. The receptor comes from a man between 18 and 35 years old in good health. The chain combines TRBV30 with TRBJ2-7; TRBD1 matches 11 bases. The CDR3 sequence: CAWSKDRGLYEQYF. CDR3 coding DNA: TGTGCCTGGAGTAAGGACAGGGGGCTCTACGAGCAGTACTTC.